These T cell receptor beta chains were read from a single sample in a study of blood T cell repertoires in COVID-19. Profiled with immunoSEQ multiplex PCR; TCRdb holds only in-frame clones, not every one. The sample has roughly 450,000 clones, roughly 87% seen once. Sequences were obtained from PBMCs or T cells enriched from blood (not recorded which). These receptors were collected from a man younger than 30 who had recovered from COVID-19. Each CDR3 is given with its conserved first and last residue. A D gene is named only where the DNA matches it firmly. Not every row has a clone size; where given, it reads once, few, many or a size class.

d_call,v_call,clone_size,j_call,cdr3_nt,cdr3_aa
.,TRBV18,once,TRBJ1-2,TGTGCCAGCTCACCAACGGTAGATAACTATGGCTACACCTTC,CASSPTVDNYGYTF
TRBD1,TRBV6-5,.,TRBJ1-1,TGTGCCAGCAGTAAACAGGGGTGGGACACTGAAGCTTTCTTT,CASSKQGWDTEAFF
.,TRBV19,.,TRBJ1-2,TGTGCCAGTAGTAGGGGGGGTGGTGGCTACACCTTC,CASSRGGGGYTF
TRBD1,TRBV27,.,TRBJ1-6,TGTGCCAGCAACCCCCGCGGGGACAGGGGGAATTCACCCCTCCACTTT,CASNPRGDRGNSPLHF
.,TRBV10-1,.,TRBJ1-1,TGCGCCAGCAGTGAGTTTGGCCCGAACACTGAAGCTTTCTTT,CASSEFGPNTEAFF
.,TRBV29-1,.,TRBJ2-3,TGCAGCGTTTCAGGGCCCGATACGCAGTATTTT,CSVSGPDTQYF
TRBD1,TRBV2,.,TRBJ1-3,TGTGCCAGCAGACATCCGACAGGGGCTGGAAACACCATATATTTT,CASRHPTGAGNTIYF
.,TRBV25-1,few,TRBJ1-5,TGTGCCAGCAGTGAATTGACAGATTATAGCAATCAGCCCCAGCATTTT,CASSELTDYSNQPQHF
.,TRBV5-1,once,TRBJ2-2,TGCGCCAGCAGCTTGCAAACAGCTCCCACCGGGGAGCTGTTTTTT,CASSLQTAPTGELFF
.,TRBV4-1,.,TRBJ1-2,TGCGCCAGCAGCCAAGAGGGTGAAACAGGTCCCTATGGCTACACCTTC,CASSQEGETGPYGYTF
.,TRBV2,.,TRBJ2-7,TGTGCCAGCTTGGTCTTGGAGGGCCTCTCCTACGAGCAGTACTTC,CASLVLEGLSYEQYF
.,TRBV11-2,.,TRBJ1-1,TGTGCCAGCAGCTCTCTTCCATCTCGCAGACAGAGAAACACTGAAGCTTTCTTT,CASSSLPSRRQRNTEAFF
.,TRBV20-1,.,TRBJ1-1,TGCAGTGCTAGTGACGGGGCGGGGGGCACTGAAGCTTTCTTT,CSASDGAGGTEAFF
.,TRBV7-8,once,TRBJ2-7,TGTGCCAGCAGCTTACGTCTAGGGGCCAAGGGAACCTACGAGCAGTACTTC,CASSLRLGAKGTYEQYF
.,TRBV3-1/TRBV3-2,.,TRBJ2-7,TGTGCCAGCAGCCAACGACTAGGCGCCTACGAGCAGTACTTC,CASSQRLGAYEQYF